Sequencing of this T cell receptor (beta chain) was carried out in a study of radiotherapy plus CTLA-4 blockade in lung cancer. Overall study context: Overall, approximately 19% of patients showed an objective response, while over 30% attained disease control.

CTLA-4 blockade with ipilimumab, together with focal radiation, was given to patients with chemo-refractory metastatic non-small-cell lung cancer. The germline gives CDR1 SEHNR, CDR2 FQNEAQ (reference sequence). The CDR3 consists of 11 residues. V was trimmed by 0 bases and J by 8 bases, leaving 4 bases between them. Study conclusions and caveats: Radiotherapy plus ipilimumab was followed by expansion in blood of tumor-derived TCR clones. Reported findings show early blood T cell clone dynamics, with interferon-beta, best predicted response.

Data came from immunoSEQ multiplex PCR; TCRdb stores just in-frame clones and leaves some out. The repertoire includes about 110,000 clones, about 84% of them detected once, and roughly 2.5% sits in the top ten. Regarding this clone: No antigen is known for it.

The sample in question was peripheral blood, obtained from a patient treated with radiotherapy plus ipilimumab. The receptor was derived from a human donor with non-small cell lung cancer that progressed on radiotherapy plus ipilimumab. Some clones in this sample may be carry-over from other donors' samples. The chain employs TRBV7-9 and TRBJ1-1; D remains unclear. In DNA, the CDR3 is TGTGCCAGCAGCTTAGCCAACGAAGCTTTCTTT. Encoded protein: CASSLANEAFF.